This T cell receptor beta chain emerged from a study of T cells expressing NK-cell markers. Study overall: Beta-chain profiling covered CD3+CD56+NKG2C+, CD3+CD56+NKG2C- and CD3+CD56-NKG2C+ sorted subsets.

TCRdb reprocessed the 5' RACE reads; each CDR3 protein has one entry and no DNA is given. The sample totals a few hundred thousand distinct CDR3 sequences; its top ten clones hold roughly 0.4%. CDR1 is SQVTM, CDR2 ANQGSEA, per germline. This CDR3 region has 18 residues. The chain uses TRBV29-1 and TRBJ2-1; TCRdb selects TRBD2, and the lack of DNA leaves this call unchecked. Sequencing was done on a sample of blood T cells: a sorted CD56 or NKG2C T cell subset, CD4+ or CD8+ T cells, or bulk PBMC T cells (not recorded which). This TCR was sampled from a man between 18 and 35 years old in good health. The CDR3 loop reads CSVPKQGGSSGRFNEQFF.